This entry features one T cell receptor beta chain sequence. The antigen remains unidentified. The CDR3 loop spans 17 amino acids. V was clipped by 5 bases and J by 1 base; unmatched bases: 12. The germline V gene has CDR1 SGHVS and CDR2 FNYEAQ. TCRdb ran MiXCR on the reads and lists one entry per CDR3 protein. The table includes under 500,000 distinct CDR3 sequences, more than 40% detected once. This record comes from a study of T cell repertoires in cytomegalovirus infection. Turning to the study itself: HLA-C-restricted CMV epitopes, recently identified, and well-studied HLA-B-restricted ones were used by the study. Signatures in public TCR beta sequences pointed to both CMV infection and matching HLA type.

The receptor's source is a human donor in good health (CMV status not recorded). Some clones in this sample may be carry-over from other donors' samples. V usage is TRBV7-6 and J usage is TRBJ2-3; 7 bases line up with TRBD2. Sequencing used cultured PBMCs, obtained from culture after CMV antigen stimulation. The DNA of the CDR3 is TGTGCCAGCAGCCACCTCCGTTCTAGCGGAGGCACAGATACGCAGTATTTT. This codes for CASSHLRSSGGTDTQYF.